This T cell receptor beta chain came from a study of control samples from healthy donors and cancer patients. Sequencing used immunoSEQ multiplex PCR; TCRdb keeps in-frame clones, though not all of them. The sample shows tens of thousands of clones, more than 85% of them seen only once. CDR3 size: 14 residues. Germline CDR1 is MGHRA and CDR2 is YSYEKL. The V end was cut by 0 bases, the J end by 2 bases, with 6 bases between. The specimen was PBMCs. The chain combines TRBV4-1 with TRBJ2-3; D is uncertain. This sequence originates from a woman aged 40 to 50 with lung cancer. CDR3 amino acids: CASSQDSPTDTQYF. CDR3 DNA: TGCGCCAGCAGCCAAGATTCCCCCACAGATACGCAGTATTTT.